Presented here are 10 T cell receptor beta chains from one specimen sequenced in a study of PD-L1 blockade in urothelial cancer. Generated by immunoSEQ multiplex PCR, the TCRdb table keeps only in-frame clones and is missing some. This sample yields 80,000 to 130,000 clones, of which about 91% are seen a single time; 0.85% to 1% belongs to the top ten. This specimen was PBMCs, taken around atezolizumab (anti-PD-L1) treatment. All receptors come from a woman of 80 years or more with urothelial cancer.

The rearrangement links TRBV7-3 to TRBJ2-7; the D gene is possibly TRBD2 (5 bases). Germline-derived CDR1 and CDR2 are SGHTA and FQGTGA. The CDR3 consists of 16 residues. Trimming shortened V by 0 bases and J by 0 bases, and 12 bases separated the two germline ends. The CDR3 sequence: CASSLTLPRVSYEQYF. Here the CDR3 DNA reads TGTGCCAGCAGCTTAACCCTCCCGAGGGTCTCCTACGAGCAGTACTTC.

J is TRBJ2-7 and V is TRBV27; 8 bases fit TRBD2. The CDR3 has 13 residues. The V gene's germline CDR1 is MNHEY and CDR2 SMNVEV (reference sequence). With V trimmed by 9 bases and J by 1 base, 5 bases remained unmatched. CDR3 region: CASSTSESYEQYF. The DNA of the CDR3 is TGTGCCAGTTCGACTAGCGAATCCTACGAGCAGTACTTC.

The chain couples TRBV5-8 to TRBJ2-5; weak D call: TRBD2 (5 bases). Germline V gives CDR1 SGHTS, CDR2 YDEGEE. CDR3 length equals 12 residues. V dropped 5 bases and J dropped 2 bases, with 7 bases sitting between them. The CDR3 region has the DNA TGTGCCAGCAGAAGCGGACAAGAGACCCAGTACTTC. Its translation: CASRSGQETQYF. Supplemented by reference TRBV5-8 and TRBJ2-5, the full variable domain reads EAGVTQSPTHLIKTRGQQATLRCSPISGHTSVYWYQQALGLGLQFLLWYDEGEERNRGNFPPRFSGRQFPNYSSELNVNALELEDSALYLCASRSGQETQYFGPGTRLLVL.

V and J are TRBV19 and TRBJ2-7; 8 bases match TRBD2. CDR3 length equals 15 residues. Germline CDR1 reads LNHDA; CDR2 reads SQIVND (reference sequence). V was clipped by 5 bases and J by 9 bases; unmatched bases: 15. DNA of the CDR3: TGTGCCAGTAGTCCCCCCGGACAGAGGGCGGGGGGGCAGTACTTC. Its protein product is CASSPPGQRAGGQYF. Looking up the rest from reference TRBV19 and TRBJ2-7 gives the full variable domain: DGGITQSPKYLFRKEGQNVTLSCEQNLNHDAMYWYRQDPGQGLRLIYYSQIVNDFQKGDIAEGYSVSREKKESFPLTVTSAQKNPTAFYLCASSPPGQRAGGQYFGPGTRLTVT.

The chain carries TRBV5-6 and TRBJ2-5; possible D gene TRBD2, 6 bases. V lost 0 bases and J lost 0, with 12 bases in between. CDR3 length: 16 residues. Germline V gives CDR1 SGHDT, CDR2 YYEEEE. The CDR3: CASSLAGGGHQETQYF. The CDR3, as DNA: TGTGCCAGCAGCTTGGCCGGAGGAGGGCACCAAGAGACCCAGTACTTC.

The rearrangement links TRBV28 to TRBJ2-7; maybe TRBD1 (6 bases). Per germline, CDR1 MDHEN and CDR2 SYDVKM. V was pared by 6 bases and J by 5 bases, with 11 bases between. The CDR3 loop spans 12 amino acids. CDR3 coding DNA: TGTGCCAGCAGCTTGTACAGGGACGAGCAGTACTTC. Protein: CASSLYRDEQYF. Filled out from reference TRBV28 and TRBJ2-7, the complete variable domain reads DVKVTQSSRYLVKRTGEKVFLECVQDMDHENMFWYRQDPGLGLRLIYFSYDVKMKEKGDIPEGYSVSREKKERFSLILESASTNQTSMYLCASSLYRDEQYFGPGTRLTVT.

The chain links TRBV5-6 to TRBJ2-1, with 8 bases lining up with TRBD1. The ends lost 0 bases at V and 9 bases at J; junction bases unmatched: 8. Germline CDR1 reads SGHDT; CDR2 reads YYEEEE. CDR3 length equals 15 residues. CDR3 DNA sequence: TGTGCCAGCAGCTTGGGCAGGGGGCTAGCGATTGAGCAGTTCTTC. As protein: CASSLGRGLAIEQFF.

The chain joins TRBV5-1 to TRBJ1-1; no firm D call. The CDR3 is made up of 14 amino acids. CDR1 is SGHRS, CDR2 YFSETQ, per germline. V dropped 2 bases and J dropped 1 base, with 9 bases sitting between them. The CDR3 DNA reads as TGCGCCAGCAGCTTTGGTGCCGGGAACACTGAAGCTTTCTTT. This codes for CASSFGAGNTEAFF.

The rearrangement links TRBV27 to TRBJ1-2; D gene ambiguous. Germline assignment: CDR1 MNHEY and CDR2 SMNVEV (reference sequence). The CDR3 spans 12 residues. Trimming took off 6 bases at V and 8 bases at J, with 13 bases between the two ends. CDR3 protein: CASSGTGLGYTF. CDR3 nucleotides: TGTGCCAGCAGCGGTACCGGGTTAGGCTACACCTTC.

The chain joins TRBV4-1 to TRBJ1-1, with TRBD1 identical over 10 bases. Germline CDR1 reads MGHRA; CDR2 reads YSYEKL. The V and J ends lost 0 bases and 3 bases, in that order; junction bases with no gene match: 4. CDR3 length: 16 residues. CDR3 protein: CASSQDLGTGDTEAFF. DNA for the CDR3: TGCGCCAGCAGCCAAGATCTTGGGACAGGGGACACTGAAGCTTTCTTT.